This T cell receptor beta chain stems from a study of control samples from healthy donors and cancer patients. Method: immunoSEQ multiplex PCR; TCRdb's copy keeps in-frame clones and lacks some. In the table there are around 120,000 clones, approximately 94% of which are singletons. The CDR3 consists of 16 residues. Trimming cost V 1 base and J 2 bases; bases outside gene matches: 7. Germline CDR1 is GTSNPN and CDR2 is SVGIG (reference sequence). The V gene is TRBV30, the J gene TRBJ1-2; 10 nucleotides line up with TRBD1. Sequences were obtained from blood. This clonotype originated in a young man in good health. The DNA of the CDR3 is TGTGCCTGGAGTGCGGGGACAGGGGATTTGAACTATGGCTACACCTTC. It is translated as CAWSAGTGDLNYGYTF.